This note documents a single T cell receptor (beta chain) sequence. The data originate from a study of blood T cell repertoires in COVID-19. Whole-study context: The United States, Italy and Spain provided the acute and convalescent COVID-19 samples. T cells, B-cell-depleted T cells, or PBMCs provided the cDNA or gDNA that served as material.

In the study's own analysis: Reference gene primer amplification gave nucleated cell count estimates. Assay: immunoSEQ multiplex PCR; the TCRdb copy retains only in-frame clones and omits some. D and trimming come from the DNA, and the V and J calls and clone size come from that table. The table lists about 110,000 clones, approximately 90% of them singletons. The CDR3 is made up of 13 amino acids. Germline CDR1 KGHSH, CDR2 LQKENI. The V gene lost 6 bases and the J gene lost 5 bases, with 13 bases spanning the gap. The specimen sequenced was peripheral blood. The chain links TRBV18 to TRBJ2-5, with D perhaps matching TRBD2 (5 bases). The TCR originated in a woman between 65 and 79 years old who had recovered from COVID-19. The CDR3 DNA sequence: TGTGCCAGCTCGCCGGGGTTTAGGGAGACCCAGTACTTC. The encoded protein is CASSPGFRETQYF.